This is a list of T cell receptor beta chains from one sample in a study of immune cell composition in non-small cell lung cancer. Measured with immunoSEQ multiplex PCR; TCRdb has only the in-frame clones, and not every one. Of under 1,200 clones in the sample, roughly 78% were seen once. Source material: lung tumor tissue. The receptors here all came from a human donor with non-small cell lung cancer. Both conserved end residues are part of each CDR3. The D gene is left open where the match is weak. Size values are once, few and many counts, or a class for expanded clones, and some rows have none.

>TRBV30|TRBJ1-5|.|.
CAWSDFAGVGRQPQHF
TGTGCCTGGAGTGACTTTGCAGGGGTTGGCAGACAGCCCCAGCATTTT
>TRBV6-1|TRBJ2-2|large|.
CASSEARGYTGELFF
TGTGCCAGCAGTGAAGCAAGAGGGTACACCGGGGAGCTGTTTTTT
>TRBV4-2|TRBJ1-1|.|TRBD1
CASSQAGGWNTEAFF
TGTGCCAGCAGCCAGGCAGGGGGTTGGAACACTGAAGCTTTCTTT
>TRBV29-1|TRBJ1-1|.|.
CSVALNSPEAFF
TGCAGCGTTGCCCTTAACAGTCCTGAAGCTTTCTTT
>TRBV19|TRBJ2-6|.|.
CASSITFSGANVLTF
TGTGCCAGTAGTATCACATTCTCTGGGGCCAACGTCCTGACTTTC
>TRBV7-9|TRBJ1-4|.|.
CASSPTIQGEKLFF
TGTGCCAGCAGCCCCACGATCCAGGGCGAAAAACTGTTTTTT
>TRBV21-1|TRBJ1-2|.|.
CASSKTGGGGPNYGYTF
TGTGCCAGCAGCAAAACCGGTGGGGGGGGGCCTAACTATGGCTACACCTTC
>TRBV28|TRBJ2-7|.|TRBD1
CASSPDREVSYEQYF
TGTGCCAGCAGCCCGGACAGGGAGGTTTCCTACGAGCAGTACTTC
>TRBV7-8|TRBJ1-3|.|TRBD1
CASTYRGGNTIYF
TGTGCCAGCACATACAGGGGTGGAAACACCATATATTTT
>TRBV7-9|TRBJ2-5|.|TRBD2
CASRRTSGVQETQYF
TGTGCCAGCAGAAGGACTAGCGGGGTGCAAGAGACCCAGTACTTC
>TRBV28|TRBJ2-5|.|TRBD1
CASSLGQAGVPQYF
TGTGCCAGCAGTTTGGGACAGGCGGGCGTGCCCCAGTACTTC
>TRBV7-2|TRBJ2-7|few|TRBD1
CASSLNRDRVLSYEQYF
TGTGCCAGCAGCTTAAATAGAGACAGGGTTTTGTCCTACGAGCAGTACTTC
>TRBV7-9|TRBJ2-3|once|TRBD1
CASRSPGGPDTQYF
TGTGCCAGCAGATCTCCAGGGGGCCCAGATACGCAGTATTTT
>TRBV5-1|TRBJ1-2|.|.
CASSLAGKKGDYGYTF
TGCGCCAGCAGCTTGGCCGGGAAGAAGGGGGACTATGGCTACACCTTC
>TRBV5-1|TRBJ2-7|.|TRBD1
CASSYRDSSYEQYF
TGCGCCAGCAGCTACCGGGACAGCTCCTACGAGCAGTACTTC
>TRBV5-8|TRBJ1-1|few|.
CAEGDTEAFF
TGTGCCGAAGGGGACACTGAAGCTTTCTTT
>TRBV12-5|TRBJ2-5|.|TRBD2
CASREGGRVETQYF
TGTGCTAGCCGGGAGGGGGGGCGAGTGGAGACCCAGTACTTC
>TRBV5-4|TRBJ2-5|.|.
CASSVLPTETQYF
TGTGCCAGCAGCGTCCTTCCTACGGAGACCCAGTACTTC
>TRBV11-2|TRBJ2-7|few|.
CASSLVPGTYEQYF
TGTGCCAGCAGCTTAGTCCCAGGTACCTACGAGCAGTACTTC
>TRBV19|TRBJ2-5|.|TRBD1
CASRRTGGEETQYF
TGTGCCAGTAGACGGACAGGGGGCGAAGAGACCCAGTACTTC
>TRBV2|TRBJ2-5|once|TRBD2
CASSTGLAGGETQYF
TGTGCCAGCAGTACCGGACTAGCGGGGGGGGAGACCCAGTACTTC
>TRBV29-1|TRBJ2-2|.|.
CSVDAGSAGELFF
TGCAGCGTTGACGCGGGGTCCGCCGGGGAGCTGTTTTTT
>TRBV6-1|TRBJ2-7|.|TRBD1
CASRGTGGDEQYF
TGTGCCAGCCGAGGGACAGGGGGCGACGAGCAGTACTTC
>TRBV7-2|TRBJ1-6|.|.
CASSLKQGNSPLHF
TGTGCCAGCAGCTTGAAGCAGGGGAATTCACCCCTCCACTTT
>TRBV27|TRBJ2-1|.|TRBD1
CASKRQDRGYNEQFF
TGTGCCAGCAAACGACAGGACAGGGGATACAATGAGCAGTTCTTC
>TRBV5-5|TRBJ2-2|.|TRBD1
CASSSDRGLNTGELFF
TGTGCCAGCAGCTCTGACAGGGGGCTAAACACCGGGGAGCTGTTTTTT
>TRBV5-1|TRBJ1-6|.|TRBD1
CASSSSMFGGGRNSPLHF
TGCGCCAGCAGCTCATCTATGTTTGGAGGGGGCCGTAATTCACCCCTCCACTTT
>TRBV27|TRBJ2-5|.|TRBD2
CASSSGGETQYF
TGTGCCAGCAGTAGCGGGGGGGAGACCCAGTACTTC
>TRBV5-1|TRBJ1-6|.|.
CASSKLVPGDSPLHF
TGCGCCAGCAGCAAACTGGTCCCCGGGGATTCACCCCTCCACTTT
>TRBV4-3|TRBJ1-6|.|TRBD1
CASSPDRGTDNSPLHF
TGCGCCAGCAGCCCCGACAGGGGGACGGATAATTCACCCCTCCACTTT
>TRBV15|TRBJ2-5|few|.
CATSRGYREETQYF
TGTGCCACCAGCAGAGGGTACAGGGAAGAGACCCAGTACTTC
>TRBV11-2|TRBJ2-3|.|TRBD2
CASSLLSLIERGRDTQYF
TGTGCCAGCAGCTTATTATCATTAATCGAGCGGGGGAGAGATACGCAGTATTTT
>TRBV11-2|TRBJ2-7|.|TRBD1
CASSVIRTGNNEQYF
TGTGCCAGCAGCGTTATAAGGACAGGGAACAACGAGCAGTACTTC
>TRBV28|TRBJ1-4|.|.
CASRFTSQANEKLFF
TGTGCCAGCAGATTTACATCGCAGGCTAATGAAAAACTGTTTTTT
>TRBV5-6|TRBJ1-1|.|.
CASSQPGLDTEAFF
TGTGCCAGCAGCCAGCCAGGATTGGACACTGAAGCTTTCTTT
>TRBV2|TRBJ2-7|.|.
CASNISPEQYF
TGTGCCAGCAATATCAGTCCCGAGCAGTACTTC
>TRBV6-5|TRBJ1-1|.|.
CASSSGTLNTEAFF
TGTGCCAGCAGTTCCGGGACACTGAACACTGAAGCTTTCTTT
>TRBV4-1|TRBJ2-1|once|TRBD2
CASSPIGVAGDYEQFF
TGCGCCAGCAGCCCAATCGGGGTAGCGGGGGACTATGAGCAGTTCTTC
>TRBV10-2|TRBJ2-5|.|.
CASSPGQETQYF
TGCGCCAGCTCTCCGGGTCAAGAGACCCAGTACTTC
>TRBV4-3|TRBJ1-4|once|.
CASSQDLGATNEKLFF
TGCGCCAGCAGCCAAGATCTAGGGGCAACTAATGAAAAACTGTTTTTT
>TRBV7-2|TRBJ2-2|once|.
CASSLPAGSNTGELFF
TGTGCCAGCAGCTTACCTGCAGGGTCTAACACCGGGGAGCTGTTTTTT
>TRBV6-5|TRBJ1-6|.|TRBD1
CASSYTTGDNSPLHF
TGTGCCAGCAGTTATACGACAGGGGATAATTCACCCCTCCACTTT
>TRBV5-1|TRBJ1-1|.|.
CASSFSGIEVAEAFF
TGCGCCAGCAGCTTCTCAGGGATTGAGGTTGCTGAAGCTTTCTTT
>TRBV28|TRBJ2-1|.|TRBD1
CASSLFGQGANEQFF
TGTGCCAGCAGTTTATTTGGTCAGGGGGCGAATGAGCAGTTCTTC
>TRBV5-1|TRBJ1-2|.|.
CASSDIGGRYGYTF
TGCGCCAGCAGCGATATCGGTGGTCGGTATGGCTACACCTTC
>TRBV6-5|TRBJ2-7|.|TRBD1
CASSYSPGTGGNEQYF
TGTGCCAGCAGTTACTCTCCCGGGACAGGGGGCAACGAGCAGTACTTC
>TRBV4-1|TRBJ1-1|few|.
CASSQGRTAGYTEAFF
TGCGCCAGCAGCCAAGGTCGTACAGCAGGATACACTGAAGCTTTCTTT
>TRBV7-2|TRBJ2-5|.|.
CASSLAGGLETQYF
TGTGCCAGCAGCTTAGCGGGGGGTTTGGAGACCCAGTACTTC
>TRBV7-9|TRBJ2-5|.|TRBD2
CASSLRGGIPRETQYF
TGTGCCAGCAGCTTACGCGGGGGGATTCCACGGGAGACCCAGTACTTC
>TRBV6-4|TRBJ1-2|.|TRBD1
CASSVGGQGGDGYTF
TGTGCCAGCAGTGTCGGCGGACAGGGAGGGGATGGCTACACCTTC
>TRBV5-4|TRBJ1-1|.|TRBD1
CASSGGGFQGGTEAFF
TGTGCCAGCAGCGGTGGAGGTTTCCAGGGGGGCACTGAAGCTTTCTTT
>TRBV25-1|TRBJ2-3|.|.
CASSQGGSYLTDTQYF
TGTGCCAGCAGCCAAGGGGGTTCGTACCTCACAGATACGCAGTATTTT
>TRBV5-5|TRBJ1-4|.|.
CASSYGQPEKLFF
TGTGCCAGCAGCTACGGACAGCCCGAAAAACTGTTTTTT
>TRBV21-1|TRBJ2-3|.|.
CASSPFWTESTDTQYF
TGTGCCAGCAGTCCTTTTTGGACAGAAAGCACAGATACGCAGTATTTT
>TRBV9|TRBJ2-7|.|.
CASSVGTGSSYEQYF
TGTGCCAGCAGCGTAGGAACAGGGAGCTCCTACGAGCAGTACTTC